This entry concerns a single TCR beta chain. The target antigen is unknown. The germline V gene has CDR1 SGHDT and CDR2 YYEEEE. Losses at the gene ends were 5 bases for V and 2 bases for J; bases not matched to a gene: 6. This CDR3 contains 14 residues. This entry belongs to a study of cytomegalovirus exposure and HLA in healthy donors. Overall study results and limits: Sequencing probably produced one cluster of sequence variants that were highly shared. Cytomegalovirus status was reportedly diagnosed by the classifier with high sensitivity and specificity.

It was with 60 Vbeta and 13 Jbeta primers that the PCR ran. Sequenced by immunoSEQ multiplex PCR; TCRdb stores in-frame clones only, minus some. This table has tens of thousands of clones, 66% appearing once. This chain connects TRBV5-6 to TRBJ1-1; TRBD1 aligns across 7 bases. The sample consisted of PBMCs. This TCR derives from a man aged 45-65 years in good health and CMV-seropositive. This CDR3 reads CASREQGRNTEAFF. CDR3 nucleotide sequence: TGTGCCAGCAGAGAACAGGGGCGAAACACTGAAGCTTTCTTT.